The 15 T cell receptor beta chains reported below all come from one sample, sequenced in a study of Ad26.COV2.S vaccination and SARS-CoV-2 variants. Here immunoSEQ multiplex PCR was the method, and the copy in TCRdb shows in-frame clones only, minus some. In the table there are 350,000 to 500,000 clones, less than 95% of which are singletons. Indicated treatment: some 20 received Ad26.COV2.S at low or high dose, single or two shots; 5 received placebo; per-sample allocation not given. Sampling happened 63 days after the first vaccine or placebo injection. The material sequenced was peripheral blood, taken in a trial of Ad26.COV2.S vaccine versus placebo. The receptors come from a person aged 18-60 years who received the Ad26.COV2.S COVID-19 vaccine or a placebo.

The rearrangement uses TRBV19 and TRBJ2-1; D is undetermined. V dropped 4 bases and J dropped 4 bases, with 8 bases sitting between them. CDR1 and CDR2 (germline): LNHDA, SQIVND (reference sequence). The CDR3 runs to 13 residues. The chain's CDR3 is CASSTRSYNEQFF. CDR3 DNA sequence: TGTGCCAGTAGTACCAGGAGTTACAATGAGCAGTTCTTC.

The gene calls are TRBV28 and TRBJ2-5; 13 nucleotides agree with TRBD2. V was pared by 2 bases and J by 5 bases, with 5 bases of the junction left unmatched. Germline V gene data show CDR1 as MDHEN and CDR2 as SYDVKM. The CDR3 has 16 amino acids. DNA for the CDR3: TGTGCCAGCAGTTTAACTAGCGGGAGGGCTGGGGAGACCCAGTACTTC. Residues: CASSLTSGRAGETQYF.

The V call is TRBV11-2, the J call TRBJ1-3; a weak D match, TRBD1 (6 bases). V was pared by 5 bases and J by 4 bases, with 15 bases between. Germline CDR1 reads SGHAT; CDR2 reads FQNNGV. This CDR3 contains 15 residues. The CDR3 here is CASSTDSAQGNTIYF. As DNA, the CDR3 is TGTGCCAGCAGCACGGACAGTGCGCAAGGAAACACCATATATTTT. Drawing the rest from reference TRBV11-2 and TRBJ1-3, the complete variable domain is EAGVAQSPRYKIIEKRQSVAFWCNPISGHATLYWYQQILGQGPKLLIQFQNNGVVDDSQLPKDRFSAERLKGVDSTLKIQPAKLEDSAVYLCASSTDSAQGNTIYFGEGSWLTVV.

This chain uses TRBV24-1 with TRBJ2-5; D is possibly TRBD2 (5 bases). Trimming pared 4 bases from V and 5 bases from J, leaving 13 bases between. The CDR3 runs to 14 residues. Germline CDR1 KGHDR, CDR2 SFDVKD. The CDR3 is CATSEPDLLETQYF. As DNA, the CDR3 is TGTGCCACCAGTGAACCGGACTTGTTGGAGACCCAGTACTTC.

Only a few counts were recorded for this clone. The chain carries TRBV19 and TRBJ2-7, with D maybe TRBD2 (5 bases). Trimming removed 5 bases at V and 2 bases at J, with 10 bases between. The CDR3 is 13 residues long. Germline CDR1 reads LNHDA; CDR2 reads SQIVND (reference sequence). The CDR3 DNA follows: TGTGCCAGTAGTCCCCCGGGAACCTACGAGCAGTACTTC. It specifies CASSPPGTYEQYF.

This chain connects TRBV19 to TRBJ2-1, with D perhaps matching TRBD2 (6 bases). With 3 bases removed from V and 9 bases from J, the gap between germline ends came to 24 bases. Germline V gene data show CDR1 as LNHDA and CDR2 as SQIVND (reference sequence). This CDR3 is built from 17 residues. For the CDR3, the DNA is TGTGCCAGTAGTATCATCGGCCGGCTAGCGACCCGTAGTGAGCAGTTCTTC. Translation: CASSIIGRLATRSEQFF.

This clone was seen once. This chain uses TRBV4-2 with TRBJ1-2, with 10 positions matching TRBD1. Losses at the gene ends were 0 bases for V and 4 bases for J; bases not matched to a gene: 11. Germline V gives CDR1 LGHNA, CDR2 YNFKEQ. The CDR3 runs to 18 residues. The CDR3 nucleotides are TGTGCCAGCAGCCAAGAAGGGACAGGGGCCCCCGGAATCTATGGCTACACCTTC. It codes for CASSQEGTGAPGIYGYTF.

This sequence joins TRBV18 and TRBJ2-1, with 9 nucleotides matching TRBD1. CDR3 length: 15 residues. Germline CDR1 and CDR2: KGHSH and LQKENI. V lost 5 bases to trimming and J lost 8 bases; unmatched junction nucleotides: 10. For the CDR3, the DNA is TGTGCCAGCTCAACCGGACAGGGGCTTAACTATGAGCAGTTCTTC. Its protein product is CASSTGQGLNYEQFF.

The chain employs TRBV5-6 and TRBJ2-7; D not resolved. CDR1 is SGHDT and CDR2 is YYEEEE in the germline V gene. The V gene lost 1 base and the J gene lost 4 bases, with 6 bases spanning the gap. This CDR3 spans 12 amino acids. In DNA form, the CDR3 reads TGTGCCAGCAGCTTGACCATTTACGAGCAGTACTTC. Its protein is CASSLTIYEQYF.

The chain joins TRBV5-1 to TRBJ2-2; TRBD2 is a possible D gene (5 bases). The CDR3 spans 15 residues. CDR1 is SGHRS, CDR2 YFSETQ, per germline. V was pared by 3 bases and J by 7 bases, with 16 bases between. This CDR3 is CASSWASSSGGELFF. CDR3 coding DNA: TGCGCCAGCAGCTGGGCCTCCAGCAGCGGCGGGGAGCTGTTTTTT.

The V and J genes are TRBV4-1 and TRBJ2-7, with TRBD2 matching over 7 bases. The V segment lost 0 bases and the J segment 3 bases; nucleotides outside the gene matches: 2. CDR3 length: 14 amino acids. CDR1 is MGHRA and CDR2 is YSYEKL in the germline V gene. The CDR3 loop is CASSQDRTSYEQYF. DNA for the CDR3: TGCGCCAGCAGCCAAGATAGGACTAGCTACGAGCAGTACTTC.

CDR3 region: CASSYNSGDLTDTQYF. As DNA, the CDR3 is TGTGCCAGCAGTTACAATAGCGGAGATCTCACAGATACGCAGTATTTT. The V and J genes are TRBV6-2 or TRBV6-3 and TRBJ2-3, with D maybe TRBD2 (6 bases). CDR3 length: 16 residues. Germline V CDR1 and CDR2: MNHEY, SVGEGT. Trimming took off 2 bases at V and 2 bases at J, with 14 bases between the two ends.

This sequence joins TRBV27 and TRBJ1-1; TRBD1 aligns across 8 bases. Germline V CDR1 and CDR2: MNHEY, SMNVEV (reference sequence). The V segment lost 5 bases and the J segment 4 bases; nucleotides outside the gene matches: 6. This CDR3 spans 14 amino acids. The CDR3, as DNA: TGTGCCAGCAGTATAGACAGGGGCGGCACTGAAGCTTTCTTT. As protein: CASSIDRGGTEAFF.

V gene TRBV13 combines with J gene TRBJ2-7, with 10 bases matching TRBD2. CDR1 is PRHDT and CDR2 is FYEKMQ in the germline V gene (reference sequence). The ends lost 4 bases at V and 7 bases at J; junction bases unmatched: 13. This CDR3 comprises 16 residues. The CDR3 region has the DNA TGTGCCAGCAGCTCCCGAGCGGGAGGGCCGTCCCTGGAGCAGTACTTC. Its protein product is CASSSRAGGPSLEQYF. The full variable domain, completed using reference TRBV13 and TRBJ2-7, is AAGVIQSPRHLIKEKRETATLKCYPIPRHDTVYWYQQGPGQDPQFLISFYEKMQSDKGSIPDRFSAQQFSDYHSELNMSSLELGDSALYFCASSSRAGGPSLEQYFGPGTRLTVT.

The J gene is TRBJ2-7, the V gene TRBV4-2; either TRBD1 or TRBD2 may fit D (5 bases each). The V end was cut by 1 base, the J end by 2 bases, with 9 bases between. Germline V gene data show CDR1 as LGHNA and CDR2 as YNFKEQ. CDR3 length: 14 residues. CDR3 DNA sequence: TGTGCCAGCAGCCAAGTGGGGGTCCCCTACGAGCAGTACTTC. Its translation is CASSQVGVPYEQYF.